This T cell receptor (beta chain) was identified during a study of control samples from healthy donors and cancer patients. Data came from immunoSEQ multiplex PCR; TCRdb stores just in-frame clones and leaves some out. The profile covers about 180,000 clones, with 85% to 95% appearing a single time and around 1.3% taken by the ten largest. The material sequenced was blood. The source of this sequence is a woman younger than 35 in good health.

The CDR3 DNA reads TGTGCCAGCAGAGGGGTCGGGGGCTTCAAAGAGACCCAGTACTTC. It yields the protein CASRGVGGFKETQYF. The chain is built from TRBV5-6 and TRBJ2-5; D is perhaps TRBD1 or TRBD2 (6 bases each). V lost 5 bases, J lost 3 bases, and 17 bases lay in between. The germline gives CDR1 SGHDT, CDR2 YYEEEE. CDR3 size: 15 residues.